The 27 T cell receptor beta chains below were found in one sample sequenced in a study of cytomegalovirus exposure and HLA in healthy donors. PCR employed 60 Vbeta and 13 Jbeta primers. Assay used: immunoSEQ multiplex PCR; TCRdb lists only in-frame clones, some missing. Of 180,000 or so clones listed, approximately 71% were seen once; the top ten hold less than 9.5%. What was sequenced was PBMCs. These receptors all come from a woman between 35 and 50 years old in good health and CMV-seropositive.

The table lists this clone with a few counts. The chain employs TRBV7-2 and TRBJ1-1, with D uncertain. The germline gives CDR1 SGHTA, CDR2 FQGNSA. V lost 7 bases to trimming and J lost 4 bases, with 22 bases between them. The CDR3 contains 16 residues. The CDR3 coding sequence is TGTGCCAGCACCTACGGCTGGGAGAGAGGGCGCACTGAAGCTTTCTTT. Translation: CASTYGWERGRTEAFF. Complete variable domain (other parts from reference TRBV7-2 and TRBJ1-1): GAGVSQSPSNKVTEKGKDVELRCDPISGHTALYWYRQSLGQGLEFLIYFQGNSAPDKSGLPSDRFSAERTGGSVSTLTIQRTQQEDSAVYLCASTYGWERGRTEAFFGQGTRLTVV.

The V call is TRBV5-4, the J call TRBJ2-2; 12 nucleotides line up with TRBD2. CDR3 length: 17 residues. From germline, CDR1 is SGHNT and CDR2 YYREEE (reference sequence). V dropped 4 bases and J dropped 7; count of bases not matched to a gene: 11. The CDR3 nucleotides are TGTGCCAGCAGCCTGGGTATGAGACTAGCGGGAGACGGGGAGCTGTTTTTT. This translates into CASSLGMRLAGDGELFF.

The chain recombines TRBV28 with TRBJ2-7; D is perhaps TRBD2 (5 bases). The CDR3 is made up of 15 amino acids. The germline V gene encodes CDR1 MDHEN and CDR2 SYDVKM. V dropped 4 bases and J dropped 7 bases, with 20 bases sitting between them. CDR3 in amino acids: CASSSPLGILLEQYF. DNA for the CDR3: TGTGCCAGCAGTTCCCCACTAGGGATCCTCTTGGAGCAGTACTTC.

V is TRBV5-3 and J is TRBJ1-1, with D hard to call. TRBV5-3 has ORF status, its function being uncertain. The length of the CDR3 is 14 residues. Trimming left V 3 bases short and J 5 bases short, with 14 bases between. Here the CDR3 DNA reads TGTGCCAGAAGCTCCGGGAGGGCGGGGACTGAAGCTTTCTTT. It is translated as CARSSGRAGTEAFF.

The chain employs TRBV19 and TRBJ1-1; perhaps TRBD1 as D (5 bases). Germline V lookup: CDR1 LNHDA, CDR2 SQIVND (reference sequence). The V end was cut by 5 bases, the J end by 10 bases, with 11 bases between. The CDR3 is 11 residues long. CDR3 sequence (DNA): TGTGCCAGTAGTCCTGGACAATCAGCTTTCTTT. Protein product: CASSPGQSAFF.

CDR3 amino acids: CASTTAGSYNEQFF. DNA of the CDR3: TGCGCCAGCACCACAGCGGGGAGCTACAATGAGCAGTTCTTC. This chain connects TRBV10-2 to TRBJ2-1, with 7 bases fitting TRBD2. J was trimmed by 3 bases and V by 7 bases; bases with no gene match: 6. The CDR3 extends over 14 amino acids. Per germline, CDR1 WSHSY and CDR2 SAAADI.

The V call is TRBV11-2, the J call TRBJ2-7; 7 nucleotides line up with TRBD1. Per the germline V gene, CDR1 is SGHAT and CDR2 is FQNNGV. The CDR3 sequence is 15 residues long. The V gene end was trimmed by 3 bases and the J gene end by 0 bases; junction bases not matched to a gene: 5. In DNA, the CDR3 is TGTGCCAGCAGCTTTTCCGGGACAGTCTCCTACGAGCAGTACTTC. It encodes CASSFSGTVSYEQYF.

This chain uses TRBV6-5 with TRBJ2-3, with 9 bases fitting TRBD2. Germline CDR1 reads MNHEY; CDR2 reads SVGAGI. The CDR3 length is 15 residues. With V trimmed by 5 bases and J by 0 bases, 3 bases remained unmatched. CDR3 DNA sequence: TGTGCCAGCAGTGTGACTAGCGGTAGCACAGATACGCAGTATTTT. It encodes CASSVTSGSTDTQYF.

The chain combines TRBV2 with TRBJ2-5; 9 nucleotides align to TRBD1. Germline-derived CDR1 and CDR2 are SNHLY and FYNNEI. The CDR3 is 13 amino acids. J gave up 5 bases and V 6 bases, and 4 bases lay outside the gene matches. The DNA of the CDR3 is TGTGCCAGCAGGACAGGGGGTGGGGAGACCCAGTACTTC. Translated, it gives CASRTGGGETQYF.

The chain links TRBV7-2 to TRBJ2-5; 9 bases are shared with TRBD2. V shed 5 bases, J shed 1 base, and the junction held 2 bases outside the gene matches. This CDR3 contains 14 residues. Germline CDR1 SGHTA, CDR2 FQGNSA. This chain's CDR3 is CASSVSGSQETQYF. DNA of the CDR3: TGTGCCAGCAGCGTTAGCGGGAGCCAAGAGACCCAGTACTTC.

This clone was detected a few times. CDR3 bases: TGTGCCAGCAGTGAGATGGACAGGGGGAACACTGAAGCTTTCTTT. Translation gives CASSEMDRGNTEAFF. The J gene is TRBJ1-1, the V gene TRBV2, with 9 bases matching TRBD1. Germline trimming cut 3 bases from V and 1 base from J; bases unmatched to any gene: 3. The CDR3 consists of 15 residues. CDR1 and CDR2 (germline): SNHLY, FYNNEI.

This rearrangement joins TRBV6-5 to TRBJ2-3; unclear D gene. This CDR3 has 13 residues. V was trimmed by 6 bases and J by 8 bases, leaving 15 bases between them. Germline CDR1 reads MNHEY; CDR2 reads SVGAGI. CDR3 sequence: CASRPPARGTQYF. In nucleotides, the CDR3 is TGTGCCAGCAGGCCCCCTGCGAGAGGTACGCAGTATTTT.

The chain carries TRBV7-2 and TRBJ2-7; D is possibly TRBD1 (6 bases). V dropped 4 bases and J dropped 0 bases, with 22 bases sitting between them. This CDR3 region has 18 residues. CDR1 is SGHTA, CDR2 FQGNSA, per germline. CDR3 nucleotides: TGTGCCAGCAGCTCCGCCCTGGGGTACAGGGCGAGCTCCTACGAGCAGTACTTC. It specifies CASSSALGYRASSYEQYF.

This CDR3 is CASSTRQGYNEKLFF. The CDR3 DNA is TGTGCCAGCAGCACGCGACAGGGCTATAATGAAAAACTGTTTTTT. The chain joins TRBV21-1 to TRBJ1-4; the table's D call, TRBD1, was not checked against the DNA. TRBV21-1 is reported as a pseudogene. The CDR3 has 15 residues.

J is TRBJ2-7 and V is TRBV6-4, with 10 bases identical to TRBD1. The CDR3 spans 17 residues. V trimming: 6 bases; J trimming: 1 base; junction bases outside the gene matches: 12. Looked up from germline, CDR1 is MRHNA and CDR2 is SNTAGT. The CDR3 nucleotides read TGTGCCAGCAGATCAAAATCCGGGACAGGGGATTCCTACGAGCAGTACTTC. Its translation: CASRSKSGTGDSYEQYF.

CDR3 sequence: CASSPRGAQGATYEQYF. The CDR3 bases are TGTGCCAGCTCACCACGCGGGGCCCAGGGCGCTACCTACGAGCAGTACTTC. The V and J genes are TRBV18 and TRBJ2-7; D might be TRBD2 (6 bases). V was shortened by 1 base and J by 2 bases, with 18 bases between the two germline ends. Looked up from germline, CDR1 is KGHSH and CDR2 is LQKENI. The CDR3 runs to 17 residues.

V is TRBV18 and J is TRBJ2-7; 11 bases map to TRBD1. The CDR3 runs to 17 residues. J was trimmed by 2 bases and V by 1 base; bases with no gene match: 7. Germline CDR1 reads KGHSH; CDR2 reads LQKENI. Here the CDR3 DNA reads TGTGCCAGCTCACCACACTTGCCGGGACAGGGGGCCTACGAGCAGTACTTC. This codes for CASSPHLPGQGAYEQYF.

The V call is TRBV5-1, the J call TRBJ2-7, with 7 bases aligning to TRBD1. This CDR3 has 15 residues. Germline V gene lookup returns CDR1 SGHRS and CDR2 YFSETQ. V lost 0 bases, J lost 1 base, and 4 bases stayed unmatched. The chain's CDR3 is CASSLVGTVSYEQYF. In nucleotides, the CDR3 is TGCGCCAGCAGCTTGGTCGGGACAGTATCCTACGAGCAGTACTTC.

This rearrangement joins TRBV5-1 to TRBJ2-1; 10 bases align to TRBD1. This CDR3 has 19 residues. CDR1 is SGHRS, CDR2 YFSETQ, per germline. V dropped 2 bases and J dropped 0; count of bases not matched to a gene: 11. The CDR3 sequence is CASSLSPGQGTSSYNEQFF. CDR3 nucleotide sequence: TGCGCCAGCAGCTTAAGCCCGGGACAGGGGACGAGCTCCTACAATGAGCAGTTCTTC. The whole variable domain, filled in from reference TRBV5-1 and TRBJ2-1, reads KAGVTQTPRYLIKTRGQQVTLSCSPISGHRSVSWYQQTPGQGLQFLFEYFSETQRNKGNFPGRFSGRQFSNSRSEMNVSTLELGDSALYLCASSLSPGQGTSSYNEQFFGPGTRLTVL.

The gene calls are TRBV5-4 and TRBJ2-3; the D is unclear. V was trimmed by 4 bases and J by 5 bases, leaving 8 bases between them. Germline V gene sequence: CDR1 SGHNT, CDR2 YYREEE (reference sequence). CDR3 length: 12 amino acids. The CDR3 region is CASSLPLDTQYF. Here the CDR3 DNA reads TGTGCCAGCAGCCTCCCCTTAGATACGCAGTATTTT.

The chain links TRBV19 to TRBJ1-1; TRBD1 agrees at 10 bases. The V segment lost 6 bases and the J segment 11 bases; nucleotides outside the gene matches: 12. There are 14 residues in the CDR3. Germline V gene data show CDR1 as LNHDA and CDR2 as SQIVND (reference sequence). The CDR3 loop reads CASSRDRGDYYAFF. The CDR3 DNA sequence: TGTGCCAGTAGCCGGGACAGGGGCGATTATTACGCTTTCTTT.

The J gene is TRBJ2-7, the V gene TRBV27; 8 bases align to TRBD2. The J segment lost 7 bases and the V segment lost 4 bases, leaving 9 bases of the junction unmatched. From germline, CDR1 is MNHEY and CDR2 SMNVEV (reference sequence). This CDR3 is built from 14 residues. The CDR3 is CASSSRGGSREQYF. Here the CDR3 DNA reads TGTGCCAGCAGTTCCCGGGGGGGCTCTCGAGAGCAGTACTTC.

The chain couples TRBV27 to TRBJ1-2; the D gene is possibly TRBD1 (5 bases). The CDR3 covers 13 residues. Germline V gives CDR1 MNHEY, CDR2 SMNVEV (reference sequence). V lost 3 bases, J lost 8 bases, and 13 bases lay in between. CDR3 residues: CASSFVSAGGYTF. The DNA of the CDR3 is TGTGCCAGCAGTTTCGTCTCAGCAGGGGGCTACACCTTC.

The V and J genes are TRBV30 and TRBJ2-7; D possibly corresponds to TRBD2 (7 bases). The CDR3 length is 14 residues. Trimming left V 8 bases short and J 3 bases short, with 20 bases between. The V gene's germline CDR1 is GTSNPN and CDR2 SVGIG (reference sequence). CDR3 sequence: CAGSTSGGGYEQYF. The CDR3 DNA is TGTGCCGGATCTACTTCGGGGGGCGGCTACGAGCAGTACTTC.

The chain's CDR3 is CASSCDRGNEQYF. Written as DNA, the CDR3 is TGTGCCAGCAGCTGTGACAGGGGGAACGAGCAGTACTTC. The chain carries TRBV11-2 and TRBJ2-7, with 9 bases fitting TRBD1. This CDR3 spans 13 amino acids. CDR1 and CDR2 (germline): SGHAT, FQNNGV. V gave up 4 bases and J gave up 5 bases; unmatched junction bases: 3.

This clone has only one observation. The gene calls are TRBV10-3 and TRBJ1-5; D remains unclear. Trimming removed 10 bases from V and 2 bases from J, with 12 bases in between. This CDR3 has 13 residues. The germline gives CDR1 ENHRY, CDR2 SYGVKD. CDR3 DNA: TGTGCCACCATGAACGGGGGCAATCAGCCCCAGCATTTT. This sequence encodes CATMNGGNQPQHF.

Here the CDR3 DNA reads TGTGCCAGTAGTATAAGGGTCCGAGCAGGGTTCTACGAGCAGTACTTC. It encodes CASSIRVRAGFYEQYF. The rearrangement links TRBV19 to TRBJ2-7, with D perhaps TRBD1 (5 bases). The V end was cut by 2 bases, the J end by 3 bases, with 17 bases between. From germline, CDR1 is LNHDA and CDR2 SQIVND (reference sequence). This CDR3 contains 16 residues.